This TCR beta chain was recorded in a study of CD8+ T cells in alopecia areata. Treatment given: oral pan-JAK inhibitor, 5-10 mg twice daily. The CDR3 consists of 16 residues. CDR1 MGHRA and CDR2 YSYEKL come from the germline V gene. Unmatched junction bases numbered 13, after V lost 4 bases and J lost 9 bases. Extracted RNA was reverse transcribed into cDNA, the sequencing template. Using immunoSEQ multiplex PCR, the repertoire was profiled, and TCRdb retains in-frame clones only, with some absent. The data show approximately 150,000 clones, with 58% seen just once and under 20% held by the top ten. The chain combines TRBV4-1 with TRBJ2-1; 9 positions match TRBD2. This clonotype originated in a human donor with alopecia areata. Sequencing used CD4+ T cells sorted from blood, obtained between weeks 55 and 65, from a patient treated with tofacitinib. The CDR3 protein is CASSLSGGTQSGEQFF. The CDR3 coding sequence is TGCGCCAGCAGCCTGAGCGGGGGGACTCAAAGCGGTGAGCAGTTCTTC.